This T cell receptor (beta chain) was recovered during a study of CD8 T cells in Susac syndrome. V lost 4 bases and J lost 0, with 6 bases in between. In germline, CDR1 is SGHRS, CDR2 YFSETQ. This CDR3 has 13 residues. RNA in amounts of roughly 0.5 to 1 ug was reverse transcribed with random hexamers. TCRdb independently ran MiXCR on the immunoSEQ multiplex PCR reads; one entry per CDR3 protein. The data show about 70,000 distinct CDR3 sequences, roughly 95% seen once. Sequenced: CD4+ T cells from PBMCs. The gene calls are TRBV5-1 and TRBJ2-3; D call uncertain. The clonotype was recovered from a human donor with multiple sclerosis. The CDR3 sequence is CASSTPSTDTQYF. For the CDR3, the DNA is TGCGCCAGCAGCACCCCTAGCACAGATACGCAGTATTTT.